The rows below give T cell receptor beta chains drawn from one sample of a study of T cells in Graves' hyperthyroidism and ophthalmopathy. From the multiplex PCR reads, TCRdb called clonotypes with MiXCR, one entry per CDR3 protein. Of 700,000 or so distinct CDR3 sequences in the sample, about 14% were seen once. The specimen sequenced was blood. The receptors come from a woman in her fifties or sixties with Graves' ophthalmopathy. The CDR3 runs from the conserved cysteine through the conserved F or W. Some rows have no size entry. The others give once, few or many, or a class for an expanded clone.

CDR3 | V | size | J
CAWSPGERSTGELFF | TRBV30 | NA | TRBJ2-2
CASRFQGDEQYF | TRBV6-1 | NA | TRBJ2-7
CASSYMAGITDTQYF | TRBV6-6 | NA | TRBJ2-3
CASSQDWSFSGNTIYF | TRBV4-3 | few | TRBJ1-3
CASSPIGTGGSGNTIYF | TRBV18 | NA | TRBJ1-3
CSVGGGEKLFF | TRBV29-1 | few | TRBJ1-4
CASSPPLRGLRNTEAFF | TRBV28 | many | TRBJ1-1
CASRPKGGRGLAGGFFYNEQFF | TRBV6-1 | NA | TRBJ2-1
CASSVGGRDSNSPLHF | TRBV9 | once | TRBJ1-6
CASRLTGGGSNGYTF | TRBV12-3/TRBV12-4 | few | TRBJ1-2
CASSLVLRVRPQHF | TRBV28 | many | TRBJ1-5
CASSEQGEGNQPQHF | TRBV28 | once | TRBJ1-5
CASSAGQGYYSEAFF | TRBV11-3 | many | TRBJ1-1
CASSSPGQGNTIYF | TRBV7-9 | many | TRBJ1-3
CASSLSHLAGAAGITQYF | TRBV5-1 | many | TRBJ2-3
CASSQEQSPNLGGTEAFF | TRBV14 | many | TRBJ1-1
CASSLDSIYGYTF | TRBV5-4 | few | TRBJ1-2
CASSLTVYNEQFF | TRBV12-3/TRBV12-4 | many | TRBJ2-1
CSARDSAGWGDTQYF | TRBV20-1 | many | TRBJ2-3
CATGKKAGGQGEQFF | TRBV24-1 | many | TRBJ2-1
CASSLQISNYGYTF | TRBV7-9 | many | TRBJ1-2
CASSLLQGAANYGYTF | TRBV28 | many | TRBJ1-2
CASTPTDRGLYTQYF | TRBV7-9 | NA | TRBJ2-3
CASSSQGSYEQYF | TRBV19 | few | TRBJ2-7
CASSQDRSLADTQYF | TRBV4-3 | few | TRBJ2-3